Given below is one T cell receptor (beta chain) in context. Antigen unknown. Documented treatment: oral pan-JAK inhibitor, 5-10 mg twice daily. This record belongs to a study of CD8+ T cells in alopecia areata. Findings of the study overall: Many expanded lesional clones persisted in scalp and blood during tofacitinib.

CDR1 is GTSNPN, CDR2 SVGIG, per germline (reference sequence). V dropped 4 bases and J dropped 0 bases, with 9 bases sitting between them. This CDR3 contains 13 residues. Sequencing relied on a cDNA template that was reverse transcribed from extracted RNA. Assay used: immunoSEQ multiplex PCR; TCRdb lists only in-frame clones, some missing. This sample has a few hundred thousand clones; roughly three fifths occur once, and the top ten carry 1% to 1.5%. This chain joins TRBV30 and TRBJ1-1; D unresolved. The sample was CD4+ T cells sorted from blood, taken around week 44, from a patient treated with tofacitinib. The sequence derives from a human donor with alopecia areata. CDR3 residues: CAWNPELNTEAFF. CDR3 nucleotides: TGTGCCTGGAACCCTGAACTGAACACTGAAGCTTTCTTT. The full variable domain, its missing parts supplied by reference TRBV30 and TRBJ1-1, is SQTIHQWPATLVQPVGSPLSLECTVEGTSNPNLYWYRQAAGRGLQLLFYSVGIGQISSEVPQNLSASRPQDRQFILSSKKLLLSDSGFYLCAWNPELNTEAFFGQGTRLTVV.